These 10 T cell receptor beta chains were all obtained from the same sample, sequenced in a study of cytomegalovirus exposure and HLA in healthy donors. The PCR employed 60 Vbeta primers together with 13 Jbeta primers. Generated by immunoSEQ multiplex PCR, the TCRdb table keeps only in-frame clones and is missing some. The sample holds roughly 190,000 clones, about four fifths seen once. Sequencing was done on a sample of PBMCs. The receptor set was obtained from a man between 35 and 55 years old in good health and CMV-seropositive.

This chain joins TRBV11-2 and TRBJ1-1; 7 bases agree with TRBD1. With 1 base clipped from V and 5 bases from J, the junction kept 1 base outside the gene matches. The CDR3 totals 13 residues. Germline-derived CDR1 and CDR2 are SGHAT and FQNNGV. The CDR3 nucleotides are TGTGCCAGCAGCTTAGGGACAGGTACTGAAGCTTTCTTT. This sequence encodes CASSLGTGTEAFF.

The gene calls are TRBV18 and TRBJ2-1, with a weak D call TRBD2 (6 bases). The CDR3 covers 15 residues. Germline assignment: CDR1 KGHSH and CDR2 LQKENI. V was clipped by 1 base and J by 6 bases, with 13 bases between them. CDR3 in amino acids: CASSPQEGGSNEQFF. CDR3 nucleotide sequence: TGTGCCAGCTCACCACAGGAGGGTGGAAGCAATGAGCAGTTCTTC.

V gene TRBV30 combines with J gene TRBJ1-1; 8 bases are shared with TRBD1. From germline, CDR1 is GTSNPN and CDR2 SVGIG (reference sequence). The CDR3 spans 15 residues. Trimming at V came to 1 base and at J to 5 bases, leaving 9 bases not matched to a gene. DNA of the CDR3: TGTGCCTGGAGTGGGCAGGGGGCAAGGCGAACTGAAGCTTTCTTT. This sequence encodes CAWSGQGARRTEAFF.

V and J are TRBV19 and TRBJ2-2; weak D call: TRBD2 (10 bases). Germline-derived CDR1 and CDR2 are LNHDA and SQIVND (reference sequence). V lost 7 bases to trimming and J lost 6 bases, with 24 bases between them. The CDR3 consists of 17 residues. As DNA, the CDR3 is TGTGCCAGTAAGATACTAGCGGGACAGGGTAATGCCGGGGAGCTGTTTTTT. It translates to CASKILAGQGNAGELFF.

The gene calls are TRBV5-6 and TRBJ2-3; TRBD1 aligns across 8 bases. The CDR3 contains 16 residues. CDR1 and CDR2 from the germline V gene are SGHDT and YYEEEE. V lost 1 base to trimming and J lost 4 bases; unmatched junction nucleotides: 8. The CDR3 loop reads CASSLSGTGSSDTQYF. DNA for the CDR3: TGTGCCAGCAGCTTGTCCGGGACAGGTTCTTCAGATACGCAGTATTTT.

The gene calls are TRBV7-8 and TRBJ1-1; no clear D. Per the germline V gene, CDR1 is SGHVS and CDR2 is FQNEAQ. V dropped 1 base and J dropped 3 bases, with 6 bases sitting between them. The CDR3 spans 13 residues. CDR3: CASSLVTDTEAFF. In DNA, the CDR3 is TGTGCCAGCAGCTTAGTCACGGACACTGAAGCTTTCTTT.

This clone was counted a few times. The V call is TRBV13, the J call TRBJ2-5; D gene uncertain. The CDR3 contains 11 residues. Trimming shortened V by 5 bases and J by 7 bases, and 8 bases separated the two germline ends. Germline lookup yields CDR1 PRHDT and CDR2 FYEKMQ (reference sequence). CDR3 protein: CASSATGTQYF. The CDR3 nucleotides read TGTGCCAGCAGCGCTACGGGGACCCAGTACTTC.

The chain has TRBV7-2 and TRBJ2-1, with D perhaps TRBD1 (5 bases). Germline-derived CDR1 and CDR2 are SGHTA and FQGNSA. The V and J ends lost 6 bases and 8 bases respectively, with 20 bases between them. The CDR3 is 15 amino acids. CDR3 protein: CASRGEGVGWDEQFF. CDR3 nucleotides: TGTGCCAGCAGAGGGGAAGGCGTAGGGTGGGATGAGCAGTTCTTC.

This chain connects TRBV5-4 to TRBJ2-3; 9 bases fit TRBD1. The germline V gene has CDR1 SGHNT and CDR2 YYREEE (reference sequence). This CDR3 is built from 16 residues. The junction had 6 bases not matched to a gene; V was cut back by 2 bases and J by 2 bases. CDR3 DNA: TGTGCCAGCAGCTTAAAGACAGGGGGATACACAGATACGCAGTATTTT. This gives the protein CASSLKTGGYTDTQYF. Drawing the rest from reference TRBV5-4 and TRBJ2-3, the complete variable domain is ETGVTQSPTHLIKTRGQQVTLRCSSQSGHNTVSWYQQALGQGPQFIFQYYREEENGRGNFPPRFSGLQFPNYSSELNVNALELDDSALYLCASSLKTGGYTDTQYFGPGTRLTVL.

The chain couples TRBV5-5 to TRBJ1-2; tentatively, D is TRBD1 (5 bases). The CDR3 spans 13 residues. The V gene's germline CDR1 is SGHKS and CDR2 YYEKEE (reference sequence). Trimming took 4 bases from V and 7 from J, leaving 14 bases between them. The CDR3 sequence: CASSKVGEGGYTF. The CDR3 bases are TGTGCCAGCAGCAAGGTGGGGGAGGGTGGCTACACCTTC.